The subject of this entry is one TCR beta chain. This clonotype was seen at least ten times. Its antigen remains undetermined. Per-nucleotide qualities are absent, and no much larger clonotype sits a single base away. Profiling of TCR beta VDJ combinations and CDR3 sequences used genomic DNA as the template. TCR repertoire sequencing was run on an Illumina HiSeq 2000. The authors' analysis ran thus. TRBV/TRBJ rearrangement plots, CDR3 size and DJ length profiles, and Simpson's diversity index were used to assess repertoires. The immunodominant clone was defined as the most abundant DNA sequence in deep sequencing data. CDR3 amino acid sequences were checked for sharing across subjects and were also compared against the VDJdb database and published repertoires. The raw public data were reprocessed by TCRdb itself: fastp quality trimming at Q25, MiXCR clonotype calling, in-frame beta chains only. Each entry is one CDR3 protein sequence, shown with its most common DNA and genes. The V and J calls and clone size are TCRdb's, not the authors'. Recorded for this sample are around 190,000 distinct CDR3 sequences; nearly 50% of them occurred a single time. The ten largest clones take up under 15% of the sample.

Flow cytometry had shown CD8+CD57+ cell expansion in the patients selected for sequencing. Every patient had a diagnosis of severe acquired aplastic anemia based on International Study of Aplastic Anemia and Agranulocytosis and Camitta criteria. At the time blood was sampled, none of the patients had received any therapy. The study deep-sequenced TCR repertoires of sorted CD4+ and CD8+ blood T cells from severe aplastic anemia patients and healthy subjects. Patients were enrolled under clinicaltrials.gov protocols 00001620, 01623167, 00001397, 00071045, 00081523 and 00961064 in the USA. Ficoll-Paque density gradient centrifugation was used to isolate peripheral blood mononuclear cells. CD4+ and CD8+ T cells were sorted by FACS or magnetic beads before DNA extraction. This record belongs to a study of CD8+CD57+ T cells in acquired aplastic anemia (dated by TCRdb to the late 2010s). Turning to the overall study: A mean of approximately 3 ug of DNA, ranging from roughly 0.19 to 27.4 ug, was extracted from sorted CD4+ and CD8+ cells. A CD8+CD57+ expansion meant a frequency higher than the mean frequency seen in healthy subjects.

The research as a whole found: Around 30 CD8+ CDR3 sequences were shared between patients and controls but appeared highly expressed in patients and within their immunodominant clones. Between patients and healthy controls, no significant difference in CD8+ Simpson's diversity was found (P=0.060).

From the cysteine through the phenylalanine, the CDR3 covers 13 amino acids. The CDR3 DNA has 39 bases and is translated from base 1. V gives up 5 bases and J gives up 2 bases, and the segment between their germline ends measures 10 bases. The germline V gene (reference sequence) supplies CDR1 MNHNY and CDR2 SVGAGI. This TCR came from a human donor with aplastic anemia. The V and J segments used are TRBV6-6 and TRBJ2-7, with a tentative D gene TRBD1 over 6 matching bases. Input material: sorted CD4+, CD8+, or CD8+CD57+ T cells (not recorded which) from PBMCs. The CDR3 here reads CASSRDTTYEQYF. The DNA sequence is given as TGTGCCAGCAGTCGGGACACCACCTACGAGCAGTACTTC.